These 27 T cell receptor beta chains share one sample of origin, sequenced in a study of Graves' ophthalmopathy and Graves' hyperthyroidism. Amplification of TCR beta CDR3 regions used RNA transcripts. Following a first-round RT-PCR that used HTBI primers, a second-round multiplex PCR was carried out. TCRdb recomputed calls from the multiplex PCR reads with MiXCR, one row per CDR3 protein. The sample lists 230,000 or so distinct CDR3 sequences; about 47% were seen once. Input material: peripheral blood. The receptors originated from an adult man with Graves' ophthalmopathy.

The rearrangement joins TRBV10-3 to TRBJ2-7, with 11 bases aligning to TRBD1. This CDR3 region has 16 residues. The ends lost 4 bases at V and 0 bases at J; junction bases unmatched: 5. The germline V gene encodes CDR1 ENHRY and CDR2 SYGVKD. CDR3 protein: CAISGTGGESSYEQYF. In DNA form, the CDR3 reads TGTGCCATCAGTGGGACAGGGGGCGAATCCTCCTACGAGCAGTACTTC.

This clonotype was recorded many times. The CDR3 loop reads CASSSGAGANVLTF. CDR3 nucleotides: TGTGCCAGCAGTTCAGGGGCTGGGGCCAACGTCCTGACTTTC. The chain is built from TRBV7-9 and TRBJ2-6; D is possibly TRBD1 (6 bases). The CDR3 has 14 residues. Trimming removed 6 bases from V and 2 bases from J, with 8 bases in between. In germline, CDR1 is SEHNR, CDR2 FQNEAQ (reference sequence).

This clonotype has only a few counts. The chain uses TRBV13 and TRBJ1-2; D perhaps matches TRBD1 (5 bases). CDR3 length: 13 residues. Germline assignment: CDR1 PRHDT and CDR2 FYEKMQ (reference sequence). V lost 6 bases, J lost 4 bases, and 12 bases lay in between. The CDR3, as DNA: TGTGCCAGCAGTTCGACAGCAATCTATGGCTACACCTTC. This gives the protein CASSSTAIYGYTF. The full variable domain, completed using reference TRBV13 and TRBJ1-2, is AAGVIQSPRHLIKEKRETATLKCYPIPRHDTVYWYQQGPGQDPQFLISFYEKMQSDKGSIPDRFSAQQFSDYHSELNMSSLELGDSALYFCASSSTAIYGYTFGSGTRLTVV.

The chain combines TRBV19 with TRBJ1-5, with 7 bases fitting TRBD1. The CDR3 sequence is 14 residues long. The germline V gene has CDR1 LNHDA and CDR2 SQIVND (reference sequence). V was pared by 1 base and J by 7 bases, with 4 bases of the junction left unmatched. The CDR3 region is CASSIVTGRQPQHF. The CDR3 DNA is TGTGCCAGTAGTATAGTGACAGGGCGGCAGCCCCAGCATTTT.

The chain is built from TRBV2 and TRBJ1-5, with D uncertain. The CDR3 extends over 12 amino acids. The V end lost 4 bases, the J end lost 6 bases, and 7 bases lay between the germline ends. Per germline, CDR1 SNHLY and CDR2 FYNNEI. Written as DNA, the CDR3 is TGTGCCAGCAGTGTATTACGTCAGCCCCAGCATTTT. The encoded protein is CASSVLRQPQHF. The whole variable domain, remainder taken from reference TRBV2 and TRBJ1-5, is EPEVTQTPSHQVTQMGQEVILRCVPISNHLYFYWYRQILGQKVEFLVSFYNNEISEKSEIFDDQFSVERPDGSNFTLKIRSTKLEDSAMYFCASSVLRQPQHFGDGTRLSIL.

The rearrangement uses TRBV12-3 or TRBV12-4 and TRBJ1-1; tentative D call: TRBD1 (6 bases). The CDR3 spans 12 residues. V dropped 5 bases and J dropped 4 bases, with 8 bases sitting between them. The CDR3 loop is CASSIQGTEAFF. CDR3 in DNA: TGTGCCAGCAGTATACAGGGCACTGAAGCTTTCTTT.

The rearrangement uses TRBV20-1 and TRBJ2-7; 13 nucleotides align to TRBD2. V was clipped by 5 bases and J by 5 bases; unmatched bases: 6. Germline V gene data show CDR1 as DFQATT and CDR2 as SNEGSKA (reference sequence). The CDR3 has 14 residues. The CDR3 loop is CSAGGTSGEDEQYF. The CDR3, as DNA: TGCAGTGCTGGGGGGACTAGCGGGGAGGACGAGCAGTACTTC.

This clonotype appeared a few times. The rearrangement links TRBV24-1 to TRBJ2-2, with 8 bases aligning to TRBD1. Trimming took 9 bases from V and 5 from J; bases not matched to a gene: 4. The CDR3 spans 13 residues. Looked up from germline, CDR1 is KGHDR and CDR2 is SFDVKD. In DNA, the CDR3 is TGTGCCACCCGGACAGGGAAAACCGGGGAGCTGTTTTTT. Its protein product is CATRTGKTGELFF.

The V call is TRBV7-9, the J call TRBJ1-1; no reliable D call. The germline V and J ends were trimmed by 7 bases and 0 bases, with 12 bases remaining between them. In germline, CDR1 is SEHNR, CDR2 FQNEAQ (reference sequence). The CDR3 is made up of 14 amino acids. CDR3 nucleotides: TGTGCCAGCACCTCGTCCCGCCTGAACACTGAAGCTTTCTTT. Translation: CASTSSRLNTEAFF.

This chain joins TRBV24-1 and TRBJ2-3; the D is unclear. Germline lookup yields CDR1 KGHDR and CDR2 SFDVKD. The CDR3 is 14 amino acids. Trimming stripped 2 bases from V and 2 bases from J, with 7 bases between. CDR3 nucleotides: TGTGCCACCAGTGATTCTCCATTCACAGATACGCAGTATTTT. Residues: CATSDSPFTDTQYF.

To note about this clonotype: The conserved final phenylalanine or tryptophan is absent from the CDR3, which likely points to a read error. The DNA is omitted, as the CDR3 cannot be located on it reliably, and the CDR3 follows TCRdb's listing. The chain combines TRBV20-1 with TRBJ2-2. 8 amino acids form the CDR3, both terminal residues included. CDR1 and CDR2 from the germline V gene are DFQATT and SNEGSKA (reference sequence). This CDR3 reads CSAREQVA.

This clonotype appeared a few times. The chain recombines TRBV20-1 with TRBJ1-5, with 9 bases matching TRBD1. Trimming removed 6 bases from V and 7 bases from J; junction bases left unmatched: 7. The CDR3 is 13 residues long. Germline lookup yields CDR1 DFQATT and CDR2 SNEGSKA (reference sequence). The CDR3 reads CSAAGTGNQPQHF. CDR3 bases: TGCAGTGCCGCCGGGACAGGGAACCAGCCCCAGCATTTT.

Only a few counts were recorded for this clonotype. The genes are TRBV7-9 and TRBJ2-5; TRBD1 agrees at 9 bases. Per germline, CDR1 SEHNR and CDR2 FQNEAQ (reference sequence). The CDR3 is 14 amino acids. Unmatched junction bases numbered 5, after V lost 6 bases and J lost 3 bases. CDR3 protein: CASRRGTGKETQYF. The DNA of the CDR3 is TGTGCCAGCAGGCGCGGGACAGGGAAAGAGACCCAGTACTTC.

A few counts support this clonotype. The chain couples TRBV14 to TRBJ1-2, with no clear D. The ends were cut back, 0 bases at V and 6 bases at J, with 17 bases in the middle. Germline-derived CDR1 and CDR2 are SGHDN and FVKESK. The CDR3 covers 16 residues. CDR3 nucleotide sequence: TGTGCCAGCAGCCAAGACTTACCGCGAGCGGGCCATGGCTACACCTTC. Its protein is CASSQDLPRAGHGYTF.

This clonotype has ten or more counts. The V call is TRBV20-1, the J call TRBJ1-2; D might be TRBD1 (6 bases). Deletions cut 3 bases from V and 6 bases from J, with 17 bases between. Germline values: CDR1 DFQATT, CDR2 SNEGSKA (reference sequence). The CDR3 is 14 residues long. The DNA for the CDR3 is TGCAGTGCTAGCCGGGGGGCCGACGGAAATGGCTACACCTTC. Its protein is CSASRGADGNGYTF.

In the case of this clonotype: One end of the junction is discordant with germline, which a read error may explain. This rearrangement joins TRBV9 to TRBJ1-4; D is possibly TRBD1 (5 bases). This CDR3 is 13 amino acids long. Germline V gene data show CDR1 as SGDLS and CDR2 as YYNGEE. The CDR3 loop reads CASSQDRGQRISF. The CDR3 DNA is TGCGCCAGCAGCCAAGATCGGGGCCAGCGGATATCCTTT.

The rearrangement links TRBV7-9 to TRBJ1-1, with 10 bases that match TRBD1. V shed 5 bases, J shed 1 base, and the junction held 10 bases outside the gene matches. Germline V lookup: CDR1 SEHNR, CDR2 FQNEAQ (reference sequence). This CDR3 is built from 17 residues. The CDR3 here is CASSPRQGARPNTEAFF. CDR3 DNA: TGTGCCAGCAGCCCCAGACAGGGGGCGCGGCCGAACACTGAAGCTTTCTTT.

The genes are TRBV4-1 and TRBJ2-7, with TRBD2 identical over 13 bases. The CDR3 extends over 15 amino acids. Trimming removed 3 bases from V and 5 bases from J; junction bases left unmatched: 4. Per the germline V gene, CDR1 is MGHRA and CDR2 is YSYEKL. CDR3 DNA: TGCGCCAGCAGCCACGGGACTAGCGGGACGGACGAGCAGTACTTC. Its translation: CASSHGTSGTDEQYF.

This clonotype was seen repeatedly, ten times or more. The chain joins TRBV7-2 to TRBJ2-7; TRBD2 matches at 10 bases. The ends lost 5 bases at V and 1 base at J; junction bases unmatched: 8. The CDR3 sequence is 16 residues long. Germline V gene lookup returns CDR1 SGHTA and CDR2 FQGNSA. The CDR3 region has the DNA TGTGCCAGCAGCCCGAGCGGGAGGGCCGAGTCCTACGAGCAGTACTTC. This sequence encodes CASSPSGRAESYEQYF.

The rearrangement joins TRBV4-1 to TRBJ1-5, with D possibly matching TRBD1 (6 bases). The CDR3 covers 14 residues. CDR1 is MGHRA, CDR2 YSYEKL, per germline. The V end lost 6 bases, the J end lost 7 bases, and 16 bases lay between the germline ends. CDR3 coding DNA: TGCGCCAGCAGACATATAGGGGGTAACCAGCCCCAGCATTTT. It is translated as CASRHIGGNQPQHF.

Here the CDR3 reads CASSLGGGGAGEPQHF. DNA of the CDR3: TGTGCCAGCAGCTTAGGAGGTGGGGGGGCTGGGGAGCCCCAGCATTTT. The chain uses TRBV7-9 and TRBJ1-5, with D perhaps matching TRBD1 (6 bases). Trimming removed 1 base at V and 8 bases at J, with 18 bases between. CDR3 size: 16 residues. Germline V gives CDR1 SEHNR, CDR2 FQNEAQ (reference sequence). The complete variable domain, with remaining parts taken from reference TRBV7-9 and TRBJ1-5, reads DTGVSQNPRHKITKRGQNVTFRCDPISEHNRLYWYRQTLGQGPEFLTYFQNEAQLEKSRLLSDRFSAERPKGSFSTLEIQRTEQGDSAMYLCASSLGGGGAGEPQHFGDGTRLSIL.

This clonotype has just a few counts. The chain combines TRBV7-2 with TRBJ2-6; no clear D. The length of the CDR3 is 15 residues. Deletions cut 5 bases from V and 0 bases from J, with 8 bases between. The germline V gene encodes CDR1 SGHTA and CDR2 FQGNSA. The CDR3 here is CASSRSSSGANVLTF. The CDR3 DNA reads TGTGCCAGCAGCCGGAGCTCCTCTGGGGCCAACGTCCTGACTTTC.

The chain is built from TRBV14 and TRBJ2-6, with 7 nucleotides matching TRBD1. Per germline, CDR1 SGHDN and CDR2 FVKESK. V lost 0 bases and J lost 1; bases outside the gene matches: 3. The CDR3 extends over 17 amino acids. The chain's CDR3 is CASSQERTGSGANVLTF. In DNA form, the CDR3 reads TGTGCCAGCAGCCAAGAGCGGACAGGTTCTGGGGCCAACGTCCTGACTTTC.

This clonotype appeared a few times. The chain is built from TRBV10-3 and TRBJ1-2, with a possible D match to TRBD1 (6 bases). This CDR3 spans 17 amino acids. CDR1 is ENHRY, CDR2 SYGVKD, per germline. Trimming took off 2 bases at V and 0 bases at J, with 16 bases between the two ends. The CDR3 region is CAISEGQNTLANYGYTF. The CDR3 DNA reads as TGTGCCATCAGTGAGGGACAGAACACCTTAGCTAACTATGGCTACACCTTC.

The chain has TRBV10-3 and TRBJ1-5; D might be TRBD1 (6 bases). CDR1 is ENHRY, CDR2 SYGVKD, per germline. The CDR3 covers 14 residues. V lost 10 bases and J lost 3, with 16 bases in between. Written as DNA, the CDR3 is TGTGCCAGCTCCCATGACAGGTACAATCAGCCCCAGCATTTT. Its protein product is CASSHDRYNQPQHF.

CDR3 in DNA: TGTGCCAGCGGCACAGGGGAAGGAGGTGTGAATGGCTACACCTTC. Translating gives CASGTGEGGVNGYTF. The V and J genes are TRBV12-3 or TRBV12-4 and TRBJ1-2; 7 nucleotides align to TRBD1. Losses at the gene ends were 8 bases for V and 6 bases for J; bases not matched to a gene: 15. The CDR3 runs to 15 residues.

V gene TRBV29-1 combines with J gene TRBJ2-7; D may be TRBD2 (7 bases). Germline V CDR1 and CDR2: SQVTM, ANQGSEA. CDR3 size: 18 residues. Trimming took off 4 bases at V and 2 bases at J, with 27 bases between the two ends. The CDR3 nucleotides are TGCAGCGTTGGAGCGAGGGGGGGACAAGGCCCCGGAGCCTACGAGCAGTACTTC. Its translation: CSVGARGGQGPGAYEQYF.